Listed below are T cell receptor beta chains from one sample, sequenced in a study of cytomegalovirus exposure and HLA in healthy donors. The table came from immunoSEQ multiplex PCR; TCRdb's copy has only in-frame clones and leaves some out. The sample has 80,000 to 95,000 clones; about 83% are singletons. The sequencing input was PBMCs. The receptors were gathered from a woman younger than 30 in good health and CMV-seropositive. Both conserved end residues are part of each CDR3. D genes are given only for firm matches. A clone size is listed for some rows: how often the clone was seen (once, few, many), or a class if it is expanded.

>TRBD2|TRBJ2-5|TRBV14|16|NA
CASSLNSGMYQETQYF
TGTGCCAGCAGCCTGAATAGCGGGATGTACCAAGAGACCCAGTACTTC
>TRBD2|TRBJ2-2|TRBV5-1|15|NA
CASSLVAGSTGELFF
TGCGCCAGCAGTTTAGTAGCGGGGAGCACCGGGGAGCTGTTTTTT
>NA|TRBJ1-2|TRBV6-5|13|NA
CASRVQGNYGYTF
TGTGCCAGCAGGGTACAGGGTAACTATGGCTACACCTTC
>TRBD2|TRBJ2-7|TRBV7-9|15|NA
CASSSLAGAGYEQYF
TGTGCCAGCAGCTCACTAGCGGGAGCTGGCTACGAGCAGTACTTC
>TRBD2|TRBJ2-7|TRBV28|15|NA
CASSSSSGGDYEQYF
TGTGCCAGCAGTTCTTCTAGCGGGGGGGACTACGAGCAGTACTTC
>NA|TRBJ2-5|TRBV6-6|15|NA
CAGSTIQGRVETQYF
TGTGCCGGATCAACAATTCAGGGGCGCGTAGAGACCCAGTACTTC
>NA|TRBJ2-4|TRBV5-6|15|NA
CASSLIGAPKNIQYF
TGTGCCAGCAGCTTGATAGGGGCCCCCAAAAACATTCAGTACTTC
>TRBD2|TRBJ2-2|TRBV13|17|NA
CASSLGLAGGPAGELFF
TGTGCCAGCAGCTTGGGACTAGCGGGGGGGCCGGCCGGGGAGCTGTTTTTT
>TRBD2|TRBJ2-2|TRBV7-9|18|NA
CASSLRPSLAGVSGELFF
TGTGCCAGCAGTTTAAGACCAAGTCTAGCGGGAGTTAGCGGGGAGCTGTTTTTT
>NA|TRBJ1-1|TRBV5-4|16|NA
CASSPAWQTINTEAFF
TGTGCCAGCAGCCCCGCGTGGCAGACTATCAACACTGAAGCTTTCTTT
>NA|TRBJ1-1|TRBV27|13|NA
CASRFRQNTEAFF
TGTGCCAGCAGGTTCCGACAGAACACTGAAGCTTTCTTT
>NA|TRBJ2-3|TRBV6-5|14|NA
CASSYSVPADTQYF
TGTGCCAGCAGTTACTCAGTCCCAGCAGATACGCAGTATTTT
>TRBD2|TRBJ2-3|TRBV5-1|14|NA
CASSGTSGGDTQYF
TGCGCCAGCAGCGGGACTAGCGGGGGAGATACGCAGTATTTT
>NA|TRBJ2-7|TRBV25-1|14|NA
CASSEYPNYYEQYF
TGTGCCAGCAGTGAATACCCTAATTACTACGAGCAGTACTTC
>TRBD2|TRBJ2-3|TRBV30|14|NA
CAWSPSGIADTQYF
TGTGCCTGGAGTCCTAGCGGGATCGCAGATACGCAGTATTTT
>NA|TRBJ1-2|TRBV6-5|15|NA
CASSYSFGGAEGYTF
TGTGCCAGCAGTTACTCGTTTGGGGGCGCGGAGGGCTACACCTTC
>NA|TRBJ1-2|TRBV29-1|14|NA
CSVAAQDTNYGYTF
TGCAGCGTCGCCGCCCAGGACACCAACTATGGCTACACCTTC
>NA|TRBJ1-1|TRBV27|16|NA
CASSLSLGTLFGEAFF
TGTGCCAGCAGTTTAAGCTTAGGGACACTTTTCGGTGAAGCTTTCTTT
>TRBD1|TRBJ1-2|TRBV7-9|16|NA
CASSLRQGPTNVGYTF
TGTGCCAGCAGCCTCCGACAGGGACCGACAAACGTTGGCTACACCTTC
>TRBD2|TRBJ2-2|TRBV29-1|14|NA
CSVESWRGSGELFF
TGCAGCGTTGAGTCTTGGCGGGGGTCCGGGGAGCTGTTTTTT
>TRBD1|TRBJ1-2|TRBV27|16|NA
CASSPLVGTGNYGYTF
TGTGCCAGCAGCCCCCTGGTGGGGACAGGGAACTATGGCTACACCTTC
>TRBD2|TRBJ2-7|TRBV7-8|14|once
CASSLLGLAGEQYF
TGTGCCAGCAGCCTCCTCGGACTAGCGGGAGAGCAGTACTTC
>NA|TRBJ1-5|TRBV4-1|13|NA
CASSRMRGEPQHF
TGCGCCAGCAGCCGAATGCGGGGAGAGCCCCAGCATTTT
>TRBD2|TRBJ2-5|TRBV6-1|15|NA
CASSEMPGGRETQYF
TGTGCCAGCAGTGAAATGCCGGGGGGGCGTGAGACCCAGTACTTC
>NA|TRBJ2-5|TRBV5-1|11|once
CASSFGETQYF
TGCGCCAGCAGCTTTGGCGAGACCCAGTACTTC
>TRBD2|TRBJ2-4|TRBV7-2|13|NA
CASSSRGVDIQYF
TGTGCCAGCAGCTCGCGGGGGGTGGACATTCAGTACTTC
>TRBD1|TRBJ2-7|TRBV6-5|15|NA
CASSPLAGQGYEQYF
TGTGCCAGCAGCCCACTCGCGGGACAGGGCTACGAGCAGTACTTC
>NA|TRBJ1-5|TRBV28|14|NA
CASIDRNSNQPQHF
TGTGCCAGTATCGACAGGAATAGCAATCAGCCCCAGCATTTT
>TRBD1|TRBJ1-2|TRBV10-3|13|NA
CAIRTGQNYGYTF
TGTGCCATCAGAACGGGACAGAACTATGGCTACACCTTC
>NA|TRBJ1-1|TRBV7-3|15|NA
CASSLTPTVNTEAFF
TGTGCCAGCAGCTTAACCCCGACAGTGAACACTGAAGCTTTCTTT
>NA|TRBJ1-3|TRBV19|14|NA
CASGAGYSGNTIYF
TGTGCCAGTGGGGCAGGGTACTCTGGAAACACCATATATTTT
>TRBD1|TRBJ1-4|TRBV7-9|14|NA
CASSLQGVDEKLFF
TGTGCCAGCAGCTTACAGGGGGTGGATGAAAAACTGTTTTTT
>NA|TRBJ2-7|TRBV6-1|12|few
CASSGLTYEQYF
TGTGCCAGCAGTGGGCTGACCTACGAGCAGTACTTC
>TRBD2|TRBJ2-2|TRBV7-3|18|NA
CASSLPSGGPSNTGELFF
TGTGCCAGCAGCTTACCTAGCGGGGGACCTTCGAACACCGGGGAGCTGTTTTTT
>NA|TRBJ2-2|TRBV5-1|15|NA
CASSLESPYTGELFF
TGCGCCAGCAGCTTGGAAAGCCCATACACCGGGGAGCTGTTTTTT
>NA|TRBJ1-2|TRBV10-3|14|NA
CAISEGRVVYGYTF
TGTGCCATCAGTGAGGGGCGGGTTGTCTATGGCTACACCTTC
>TRBD1|TRBJ1-3|TRBV13|15|NA
CASRKLGTDGNTIYF
TGTGCCAGCAGGAAACTTGGGACAGATGGAAACACCATATATTTT
>NA|TRBJ2-4|TRBV6-6|16|NA
CASSYSETNDKNIQYF
TGTGCCAGCAGTTACTCAGAGACTAACGATAAAAACATTCAGTACTTC
>NA|TRBJ1-5|TRBV30|14|NA
CAWSSGSSNQPQHF
TGTGCCTGGAGCTCGGGGTCTAGCAATCAGCCCCAGCATTTT
>TRBD2|TRBJ2-3|TRBV5-1|14|NA
CASLAGTHTDTQYF
TGCGCCAGCCTAGCGGGAACCCACACAGATACGCAGTATTTT
>NA|TRBJ2-7|TRBV5-1|11|NA
CASSLEHEQYF
TGCGCCAGCAGCTTGGAGCACGAGCAGTACTTC
>NA|TRBJ2-5|TRBV10-2|14|NA
CASSEVGSRETQYF
TGCGCCAGCAGTGAGGTGGGTAGCCGAGAGACCCAGTACTTC
>NA|TRBJ2-3|TRBV20-1|11|NA
CSVNRRDTQYF
TGCAGTGTAAATAGGAGGGATACGCAGTATTTT
>TRBD1|TRBJ2-7|TRBV27|15|NA
CASTAPGQDPYEQYF
TGTGCCAGCACCGCACCTGGACAGGACCCCTACGAGCAGTACTTC
>NA|TRBJ2-5|TRBV15|15|NA
CATSRDSRVVETQYF
TGTGCCACCAGCAGAGATAGCAGGGTTGTTGAGACCCAGTACTTC
>NA|TRBJ1-2|TRBV19|16|once
CASSMAPDPGSYGYTF
TGTGCCAGTAGTATGGCCCCGGATCCAGGCAGCTATGGCTACACCTTC
>NA|TRBJ1-5|TRBV4-1|16|few
CASSQDFVRSNQPQHF
TGCGCCAGCAGCCAAGATTTCGTGCGGAGTAATCAGCCCCAGCATTTT
>NA|TRBJ2-7|TRBV6-1|13|NA
CAVRDWLIYEQYF
TGTGCCGTCCGGGACTGGCTGATCTACGAGCAGTACTTC
>TRBD1|TRBJ1-1|TRBV15|16|NA
CATSRDRDRAHTEAFF
TGTGCCACCAGCAGAGATAGGGACAGGGCACACACTGAAGCTTTCTTT
>NA|TRBJ1-2|TRBV7-9|13|NA
CASSQAGAHGYTF
TGTGCCAGCAGCCAAGCGGGGGCTCATGGCTACACCTTC
>TRBD1|TRBJ2-5|TRBV4-1|16|NA
CASSQATGGWSETQYF
TGCGCCAGCAGCCAAGCCACAGGGGGCTGGTCGGAGACCCAGTACTTC
>NA|TRBJ2-1|TRBV6-5|14|NA
CASSYSMGGNEQFF
TGTGCCAGCAGTTACTCGATGGGAGGCAATGAGCAGTTCTTC
>NA|TRBJ2-7|TRBV13|14|NA
CASSLGPWLYEQYF
TGTGCCAGCAGCTTAGGGCCCTGGCTTTACGAGCAGTACTTC
>NA|TRBJ2-7|TRBV28|12|NA
CASSLLAYEQYF
TGTGCCAGCAGTTTGCTAGCTTACGAGCAGTACTTC
>NA|TRBJ1-1|TRBV19|13|NA
CASSRRDGAEAFF
TGTGCCAGTAGTAGGAGGGACGGGGCTGAAGCTTTCTTT
>TRBD1|TRBJ1-4|TRBV5-5|14|NA
CASSLEGANEKLFF
TGTGCCAGCAGCTTGGAGGGGGCGAATGAAAAACTGTTTTTT
>TRBD2|TRBJ2-7|TRBV27|15|once
CASSLLAGRTYEQYF
TGTGCCAGCAGTTTATTAGCGGGGAGGACCTACGAGCAGTACTTC
>NA|TRBJ1-3|TRBV6-1|13|NA
CASSGQMKNTIYF
TGTGCCAGCAGTGGACAGATGAAAAACACCATATATTTT
>TRBD2|TRBJ2-1|TRBV11-2|18|NA
CASSLGSGGYQINNEQFF
TGTGCCAGCAGCTTAGGGAGCGGGGGGTACCAAATAAACAATGAGCAGTTCTTC
>TRBD2|TRBJ2-7|TRBV7-6|14|few
CASSLSGGAEEQYF
TGTGCCAGCAGCTTAAGCGGGGGGGCGGAGGAGCAGTACTTC